The clone carrying this T cell receptor (beta chain) was seen a single time. Its antigen is not identified. CD4+ T cells that had been cultured provided DNA sequenced with the Oncomine TCR Beta short-read assay. TCRdb re-called the PCR reads through MiXCR, storing one row per CDR3 protein. Of about 26,000 distinct CDR3 sequences in the sample, around 66% were seen once. Treatment here: approximately 9-day PBMC culture with coronavirus spike peptide pools or control peptides (ViraFEST assay). This record belongs to a study of vaccination and CD4 T cells after COVID-19. Study information: Investigators stimulated cells with overlapping spike peptides drawn from SARS-CoV-2, HCoV-NL63, HCoV-OC43 and HCoV-229E. Study conclusions and caveats: The appearance of a median 86.3% of reactive clones in convalescent patients occurred only post-vaccination.

V lost 7 bases, J lost 3 bases, and 15 bases lay in between. The CDR3 is 13 amino acids. Germline values: CDR1 DFQATT, CDR2 SNEGSKA (reference sequence). The chain joins TRBV20-1 to TRBJ1-1; tentatively, D is TRBD1 (5 bases). Sequenced input: CD4+ T cells from blood, cultured in vitro. The TCR was taken from a human donor who had recovered from COVID-19. The CDR3: CSVAGRGDTEAFF. The CDR3 nucleotides read TGCAGTGTTGCGGGGCGGGGGGACACTGAAGCTTTCTTT.